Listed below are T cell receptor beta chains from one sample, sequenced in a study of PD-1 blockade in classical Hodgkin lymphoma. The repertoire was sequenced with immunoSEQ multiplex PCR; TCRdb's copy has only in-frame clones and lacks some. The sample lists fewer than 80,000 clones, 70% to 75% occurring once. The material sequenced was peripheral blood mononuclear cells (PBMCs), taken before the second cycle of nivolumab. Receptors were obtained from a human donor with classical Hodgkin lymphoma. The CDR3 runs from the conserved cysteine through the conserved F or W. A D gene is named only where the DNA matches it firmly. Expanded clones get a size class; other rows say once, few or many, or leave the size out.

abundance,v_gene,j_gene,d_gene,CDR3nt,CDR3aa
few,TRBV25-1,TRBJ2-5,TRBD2,TGTGCCAGCAGTGAGGCTAGCGGGTGGGAGACCCAGTACTTC,CASSEASGWETQYF
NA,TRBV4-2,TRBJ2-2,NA,TGTGCCAGCAGCCCAGTCCGGTCGAGCACCGGGGAGCTGTTTTTT,CASSPVRSSTGELFF
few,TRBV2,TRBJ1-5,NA,TGTGCCAGCAGTGGCGGCCCGGCTGGCAATCAGCCCCAGCATTTT,CASSGGPAGNQPQHF
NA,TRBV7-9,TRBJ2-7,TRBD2,TGTGCCAGCAGCTTATGGGGGGGGGATCCCACTTCCTACGAGCAGTACTTC,CASSLWGGDPTSYEQYF
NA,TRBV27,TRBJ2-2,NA,TGTGCCAGCAGTCTCCATGGAACCGGGGAGCTGTTTTTT,CASSLHGTGELFF
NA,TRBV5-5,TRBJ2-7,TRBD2,TGTGCCAGCAGCTTAATAGCGGGAGTTTTCTACGAGCAGTACTTC,CASSLIAGVFYEQYF
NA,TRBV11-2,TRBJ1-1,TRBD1,TGTGCCAGCAGCTTAGATGACAGGGGAGAAGCTTTCTTT,CASSLDDRGEAFF
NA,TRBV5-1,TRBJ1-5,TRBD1,TGCGCCAGCAGCTTGTTCCCACAGGGGGCGGAAAGCAATCAGCCCCAGCATTTT,CASSLFPQGAESNQPQHF
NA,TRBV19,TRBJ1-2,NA,TGTGCCAGTAGCCCTGGGGGGGGCCCCGAGGGCTACACCTTC,CASSPGGGPEGYTF
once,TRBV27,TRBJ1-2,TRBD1,TGTGCCAGCAGTTCTCTCAACAGGGGGGAGGGCTACACCTTC,CASSSLNRGEGYTF
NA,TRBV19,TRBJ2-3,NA,TGTGCCAGTAGTATAGATCCGGGCAGATTAACAGATACGCAGTATTTT,CASSIDPGRLTDTQYF
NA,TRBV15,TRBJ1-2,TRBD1,TGTGCCACCAGCGATTACAGGGGTGGGATTGGGGATGGCTACACCTTC,CATSDYRGGIGDGYTF
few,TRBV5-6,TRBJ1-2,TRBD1,TGTGCCAGCAGCTTGCCCGGGACAGTTTTCTATGGCTACACCTTC,CASSLPGTVFYGYTF
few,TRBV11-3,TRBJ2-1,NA,TGTGCCAGCAGCTTAGAAGTGTGGTCCTCGGGTGAGCAGTTCTTC,CASSLEVWSSGEQFF
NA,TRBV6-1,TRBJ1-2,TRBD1,TGTGCCCTAAGCCAAGACAGGGCTGTAGGAATCTTC,CALSQDRAVGIF
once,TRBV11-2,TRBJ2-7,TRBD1,TGTGCCAGCAGCTATACCGGGACAGGGGCCATCTACGAGCAGTACTTC,CASSYTGTGAIYEQYF
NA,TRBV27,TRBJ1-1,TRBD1,TGTGCCAGCAGTTCAGAACAGGGGAGGAAGCGTGACACTGAAGCTTTCTTT,CASSSEQGRKRDTEAFF
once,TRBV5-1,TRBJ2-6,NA,TGCGCCAGCAGCTTGGAGGCAGCAACTAGCTCTGGGGCCAACGTCCTGACTTTC,CASSLEAATSSGANVLTF
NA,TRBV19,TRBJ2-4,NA,TGTGCCAGTAGTATGTGGGATGCCGGGACCAAAAACATTCAGTACTTC,CASSMWDAGTKNIQYF
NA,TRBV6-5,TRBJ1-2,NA,TGTGCCAGCACCAAATCTGTAACTAACTATGGCTACACCTTC,CASTKSVTNYGYTF
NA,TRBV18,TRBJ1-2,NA,TGTGCCAGCTCACCACCGATGACGGCTAACTATGGCTACACCTTC,CASSPPMTANYGYTF
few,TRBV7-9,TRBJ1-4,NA,TGTGCCAGCAGCTTAGACAGGAGAGAGAATGAAAAACTGTTTTTT,CASSLDRRENEKLFF
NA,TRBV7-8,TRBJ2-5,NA,TGTGCCAGCATCCTCTCGGCGGCGGCCACGAACCAGTACTTC,CASILSAAATNQYF
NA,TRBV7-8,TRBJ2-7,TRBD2,TGTGCCAGCAGACTACTAGCGGGGGCTACCTACGAGCAGTACTTC,CASRLLAGATYEQYF
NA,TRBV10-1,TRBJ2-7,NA,TGCGCCAGCAGTGAGCGCCGGGACGCGGACCCCTACGAGCAGTACTTC,CASSERRDADPYEQYF
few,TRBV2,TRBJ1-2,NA,TGTGCCAGCAGTGATCCGGGGGCCTGGTATGGCTACACCTTC,CASSDPGAWYGYTF
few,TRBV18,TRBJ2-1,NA,TGTGCCAGCTCACCACCGATGTACAATGAGCAGTTCTTC,CASSPPMYNEQFF
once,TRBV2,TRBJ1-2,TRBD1,TGTGCCAGCAACCGGGACAGGGGTAATGTTGTCTATGGCTACACCTTC,CASNRDRGNVVYGYTF
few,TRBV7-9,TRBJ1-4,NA,TGTGCCAGCAGCTGGGGGACCCTGAAGGCGGGAGTTAATGAAAAACTGTTTTTT,CASSWGTLKAGVNEKLFF
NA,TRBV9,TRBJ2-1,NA,TGTGCCAGCAGCGGGACCTCCTACAATGAGCAGTTCTTC,CASSGTSYNEQFF
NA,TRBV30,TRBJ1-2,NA,TGTGCCTGGAGTGTACAACAGGGCCATGGCTACACCTTC,CAWSVQQGHGYTF
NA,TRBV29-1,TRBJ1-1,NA,TGCAGCGTTGAAAAGCTCGAGAACACTGAAGCTTTCTTT,CSVEKLENTEAFF